One and the same sample provided the 2 T cell receptor beta chains below, sequenced in a study of beta chain features in type 1 diabetes. Regarding the study as a whole: TCRB CDR3s from Type 1 diabetes patients were moderately but significantly shorter in all four CD4+ subsets.

Their antigens are not known. The study reverse transcribed the entire isolated RNA, so it sequenced expressed TCRB transcripts. Repertoires were generated with immunoSEQ multiplex PCR, while TCRdb's copy carries only in-frame clones and drops some. Here the sample spans 15,000 to 18,000 clones, approximately 71% being singletons. The source material was Tregs from blood. These receptors were obtained from a man aged 25 to 40 with type 1 diabetes.

The genes are TRBV4-2 and TRBJ2-7; 10 nucleotides agree with TRBD2. CDR1 and CDR2 from the germline V gene are LGHNA and YNFKEQ. V dropped 0 bases and J dropped 3; count of bases not matched to a gene: 5. The length of the CDR3 is 16 residues. The CDR3 DNA is TGTGCCAGCAGCCAAGATAGGGGACTAGCGATCTACGAGCAGTACTTC. It codes for CASSQDRGLAIYEQYF.

The chain uses TRBV6-1 and TRBJ1-1; D remains ambiguous. Germline assignment: CDR1 MNHNS and CDR2 SASEGT. This CDR3 has 15 amino acids. The V and J ends lost 1 base and 0 bases respectively, with 9 bases between them. The CDR3 loop is CASSEGGDMNTEAFF. CDR3 DNA: TGTGCCAGCAGTGAAGGCGGGGATATGAACACTGAAGCTTTCTTT.